The clone carrying this T cell receptor beta chain was seen many times. Its target is not known. Investigators reverse transcribed all isolated RNA, so they sequenced expressed TCRB transcripts. TCRdb keeps only in-frame clones here, not all; method: immunoSEQ multiplex PCR. This table has 100,000 to 150,000 clones, approximately 15% appearing once. The sample originates from a study of beta chain features in type 1 diabetes. Study-wide results and limits: A pattern of fewer insertions and more deletions at VDJ junctions was seen in type 1 diabetes patients. All four CD4+ subsets of Type 1 diabetes patients contained TCRB CDR3s that were moderately but significantly shorter.

Without exception, sorted populations had purity beyond 95%. Sequencing was done on a sample of central memory CD4+ T cells from blood. The receptor was derived from a man between 18 and 35 years old with type 1 diabetes.

In DNA, the CDR3 is TGTGCCAGCAGGGGGGACTTAAAAGAGACCCAGTACTTC. Translation: CASRGDLKETQYF. The rearrangement links TRBV6-5 to TRBJ2-5, with D perhaps TRBD2 (6 bases). The CDR3 has 13 amino acids. Germline CDR1 and CDR2: MNHEY and SVGAGI. Trimming stripped 6 bases from V and 3 bases from J, with 11 bases between.